The present TCR beta chain was sequenced within a study of long-term antiretroviral therapy in people with HIV. The overall study: Collection of the earliest samples took place about a decade ahead of the 2015 immediate-ART recommendation. General study results and limits: Blood specimens, gathered between the mid-2000s and the late 2010s, were possibly obtained under older ART regimens.

immunoSEQ v3.0 was run at survey level. Using immunoSEQ multiplex PCR, the repertoire was profiled, and TCRdb retains in-frame clones only, with some absent. The profile shows 34,000 or so clones, 65% to 90% of them singletons. As concerns this clone: Its antigen is as yet unknown.

CDR1 and CDR2 (germline): MNHEY, SMNVEV (reference sequence). The V gene lost 6 bases and the J gene lost 5 bases, with 14 bases spanning the gap. This CDR3 comprises 14 residues. The genes are TRBV27 and TRBJ1-5; the D gene is possibly TRBD1 (5 bases). This TCR was sampled from a man younger than 35 with HIV. This specimen was unsorted PBMCs, taken about 3.3 years after starting antiretroviral therapy. The CDR3 spells CASSLNPGHQPQHF. DNA for the CDR3: TGTGCCAGCAGCCTCAACCCGGGACATCAGCCCCAGCATTTT.